This entry lists 20 T cell receptor beta chains sequenced from one sample in a study of Graves' ophthalmopathy and Graves' hyperthyroidism (dated by TCRdb to the late 2010s). Sequencing relied on an Illumina HiSeq 2000. For repertoire sequencing, the TCR beta CDR3 regions were amplified from RNA transcripts. HTBI primers and the Qiagen OneStep RT-PCR kit were used in a first-round RT-PCR, which was followed by a second-round multiplex PCR, size selection and purification. TCRdb cleaned the public reads at Q25 with fastp, built clones with MiXCR and kept in-frame beta chains. Entries that share a CDR3 protein sequence are merged under the most common genes and DNA. The sample table shows around 470,000 distinct CDR3 sequences, and around 15% are seen once. About 10% of the sample is in the top ten clones. The sample was blood. The receptors were sampled from a woman in her 30s with Graves' ophthalmopathy. Donor details come from another sample of the same person, matched by shared clones.

The sample holds many counts of this clonotype. The chain combines TRBV27 with TRBJ1-1, with TRBD1 matching over 11 bases. V shed 3 bases, J shed 3 bases, and the junction held 15 bases outside the gene matches. Germline CDR1 is MNHEY and CDR2 is SMNVEV (reference sequence). There are 19 residues in the CDR3. The CDR3 loop is CASSLTAGQGAGVDTEAFF. CDR3 DNA: TGTGCCAGCAGTTTGACGGCTGGACAGGGGGCTGGGGTGGACACTGAAGCTTTCTTT.

This clonotype showed up many times. The rearrangement joins TRBV28 to TRBJ2-5, with 10 bases lining up with TRBD2. After removal of 2 bases from V and 5 bases from J, the junction contained 5 bases not matched to a gene. The CDR3 has 15 residues. Per germline, CDR1 MDHEN and CDR2 SYDVKM. DNA for the CDR3: TGTGCCAGCAGTTTACCAGCGGGAGGGCGGGAGACCCAGTACTTC. Translated, it gives CASSLPAGGRETQYF.

This clonotype was observed at least ten times. This chain links TRBV18 with TRBJ1-2; 11 nucleotides agree with TRBD1. The germline gives CDR1 KGHSH, CDR2 LQKENI. This CDR3 has 15 amino acids. V gave up 6 bases and J gave up 5 bases; unmatched junction bases: 8. The CDR3 reads CASSEGQGDVYGYTF. CDR3 nucleotide sequence: TGTGCCAGCTCGGAGGGACAGGGGGACGTGTATGGCTACACCTTC. Full variable domain (outside the CDR3, taken from reference TRBV18 and TRBJ1-2): NAGVMQNPRHLVRRRGQEARLRCSPMKGHSHVYWYRQLPEEGLKFMVYLQKENIIDESGMPKERFSAEFPKEGPSILRIQQVVRGDSAAYFCASSEGQGDVYGYTFGSGTRLTVV.

As for this clonotype: The final CDR3 position lacks the conserved phenylalanine or tryptophan, pointing to a likely read error. CDR3 bases: TGTGCCAGCAGTTACTCTGGCAGCTATAACTATGGCTACACCTAC. Translation gives CASSYSGSYNYGYTY. The chain employs TRBV6-5 and TRBJ1-2; no clear D. With 0 bases removed from V and 1 base from J, the gap between germline ends came to 9 bases. This CDR3 comprises 15 residues. The germline CDR1 and CDR2 sequences are MNHEY and SVGAGI.

This clonotype was detected ten times or more. This chain links TRBV28 with TRBJ2-2; 10 bases align to TRBD1. This CDR3 has 14 amino acids. Germline loops: CDR1 MDHEN, CDR2 SYDVKM. V lost 8 bases to trimming and J lost 5 bases; unmatched junction nucleotides: 5. CDR3 DNA sequence: TGTGCCAGCGGGGGACAGGGGATTACCGGGGAGCTGTTTTTT. The encoded protein is CASGGQGITGELFF.

This clonotype was observed many times. V usage is TRBV6-5 and J usage is TRBJ1-6; the match to TRBD1 covers 7 bases. V lost 0 bases to trimming and J lost 7 bases; unmatched junction nucleotides: 12. Germline CDR1 is MNHEY and CDR2 is SVGAGI. The CDR3 is 18 residues long. The CDR3 DNA follows: TGTGCCAGCAGTTACTCGATCGCTGGGGCAGGGGGGAATTCACCCCTCCACTTT. Protein product: CASSYSIAGAGGNSPLHF.

This clonotype was observed many times. The chain uses TRBV6-1 and TRBJ2-5, with D unclear. V was cut by 0 bases and J by 7 bases, with 9 bases left in between. The germline gives CDR1 MNHNS, CDR2 SASEGT. CDR3 length equals 13 residues. CDR3 DNA: TGTGCCAGCAGTGAAGCCTTTACGGGGACCCAGTACTTC. It encodes CASSEAFTGTQYF.

This clonotype was counted between two and nine times. CDR3 nucleotide sequence: TGCGCCAGCAGACAATTGGGCCTAGCCAAAAACATTCAGTACTTC. It is translated as CASRQLGLAKNIQYF. V is TRBV4-1 and J is TRBJ2-4; D not certain. Trimming left V 6 bases short and J 0 bases short, with 12 bases between. The V gene's germline CDR1 is MGHRA and CDR2 YSYEKL. The CDR3 consists of 15 residues.

This clonotype was seen ten or more times. V gene TRBV27 combines with J gene TRBJ2-2; 12 nucleotides line up with TRBD1. CDR1 and CDR2 from the germline V gene are MNHEY and SMNVEV (reference sequence). V was clipped by 7 bases and J by 0 bases; unmatched bases: 12. The CDR3 loop spans 19 amino acids. CDR3: CASTFRGGQGASNTGELFF. As DNA, the CDR3 is TGTGCCAGCACCTTTAGAGGGGGACAGGGGGCTTCGAACACCGGGGAGCTGTTTTTT.

This clonotype has more than one count but fewer than ten. This rearrangement joins TRBV6-4 to TRBJ1-5, with TRBD1 identical over 12 bases. After removal of 5 bases from V and 1 base from J, the junction contained 18 bases not matched to a gene. Germline lookup yields CDR1 MRHNA and CDR2 SNTAGT. CDR3 length: 21 residues. The CDR3: CASSRRAPGTGGAGSNQPQHF. Here the CDR3 DNA reads TGTGCCAGCAGTCGTCGAGCTCCCGGGACAGGGGGCGCCGGGAGCAATCAGCCCCAGCATTTT.

The genes are TRBV20-1 and TRBJ2-5; 10 bases are a match to TRBD2. V was clipped by 5 bases and J by 1 base; unmatched bases: 7. The CDR3 totals 15 residues. The germline V gene encodes CDR1 DFQATT and CDR2 SNEGSKA (reference sequence). CDR3 loop: CSAAGASGSQETQYF. The DNA of the CDR3 is TGCAGTGCTGCAGGGGCTAGCGGGAGCCAAGAGACCCAGTACTTC.

This clonotype was seen only a few times. The V and J genes are TRBV5-5 and TRBJ2-5; 7 bases map to TRBD1. This CDR3 is 16 amino acids long. The trim removed 0 bases at V and 5 bases at J, leaving 10 bases unmatched. Looked up from germline, CDR1 is SGHKS and CDR2 is YYEKEE (reference sequence). The CDR3 coding sequence is TGTGCCAGCAGCTTGGAGGCAACAGGGGTATGGGAGACCCAGTACTTC. It is translated as CASSLEATGVWETQYF.

The table lists this clonotype with many counts. This chain links TRBV20-1 with TRBJ1-6; tentatively, D is TRBD1 (5 bases). The CDR3 length is 16 residues. Germline CDR1 and CDR2: DFQATT and SNEGSKA (reference sequence). Trimming stripped 0 bases from V and 0 bases from J, with 9 bases between. CDR3 residues: CSAREDTSSYNSPLHF. CDR3 DNA: TGCAGTGCTAGAGAGGACACGAGCTCCTATAATTCACCCCTCCACTTT.

This clonotype was observed many times. The chain uses TRBV28 and TRBJ1-3; possible D gene TRBD1, 6 bases. The ends were cut back, 6 bases at V and 0 bases at J, with 18 bases in the middle. Germline assignment: CDR1 MDHEN and CDR2 SYDVKM. The CDR3 totals 17 residues. The CDR3 DNA sequence: TGTGCCAGCAGCTCCCACCGGGACACCAACTCTGGAAACACCATATATTTT. Encoded protein: CASSSHRDTNSGNTIYF.

There are many counts of this clonotype. This chain links TRBV2 with TRBJ1-2; no clear D. Trimming shortened V by 2 bases and J by 4 bases, and 8 bases separated the two germline ends. Germline V gene data show CDR1 as SNHLY and CDR2 as FYNNEI. The CDR3 sequence is 13 residues long. The CDR3 spells CASSESDFYGYTF. The CDR3 DNA reads as TGTGCCAGCAGTGAATCAGATTTCTATGGCTACACCTTC.

In its sample, this clonotype was seen many times. The chain carries TRBV20-1 and TRBJ2-5, with TRBD2 identical over 7 bases. The CDR3 runs to 14 residues. Germline loops: CDR1 DFQATT, CDR2 SNEGSKA (reference sequence). With V trimmed by 0 bases and J by 5 bases, 6 bases remained unmatched. CDR3 in amino acids: CSARDPAGVETQYF. The CDR3, as DNA: TGCAGTGCTAGAGATCCCGCGGGAGTTGAGACCCAGTACTTC.

The sample holds a few counts of this clonotype. This chain connects TRBV29-1 to TRBJ2-7, with D unclear. CDR1 SQVTM and CDR2 ANQGSEA come from the germline V gene. Trimming took off 1 base at V and 3 bases at J, with 4 bases between the two ends. The CDR3 runs 11 residues. This CDR3 reads CSVEGVYEQYF. The CDR3, as DNA: TGCAGCGTTGAAGGGGTCTACGAGCAGTACTTC.

This clonotype was seen repeatedly, ten times or more. The rearrangement joins TRBV11-2 to TRBJ2-7; a weak D match, TRBD1 (7 bases). V shed 1 base and J shed 4 bases, with 11 bases lying between them. CDR3 length: 14 amino acids. Germline-derived CDR1 and CDR2 are SGHAT and FQNNGV. CDR3 sequence reads: CASSLVGGQYEQYF. CDR3 DNA sequence: TGTGCCAGCAGCTTAGTGGGGGGACAGTACGAGCAGTACTTC.

This clonotype was recorded many times. V is TRBV5-1 and J is TRBJ1-1; no clear D gene. CDR1 SGHRS and CDR2 YFSETQ come from the germline V gene. The V end was cut by 0 bases, the J end by 5 bases, with 14 bases between. The CDR3 consists of 15 residues. CDR3 coding DNA: TGCGCCAGCAGCTTGGCCCCGGAAGGAGGGACTGAAGCTTTCTTT. This codes for CASSLAPEGGTEAFF.

In this sample, this clonotype turned up many times. This chain links TRBV6-1 with TRBJ2-2; D gene ambiguous. The length of the CDR3 is 15 residues. V lost 6 bases to trimming and J lost 0 bases, with 11 bases between them. Germline loops: CDR1 MNHNS, CDR2 SASEGT. DNA of the CDR3: TGTGCCAGCAGCCGTGCACAAACGAACACCGGGGAGCTGTTTTTT. Translation gives CASSRAQTNTGELFF.